The entry that follows covers one TCR beta chain sequence. Its antigen has not been determined. No quality values exist for individual bases; no much larger clone is one base distant. The CDR3 starts with the cysteine, ends with the phenylalanine, and has 15 residues. CDR3 DNA is the only sequence kept; it has 45 bases, read in frame from the first base. CDR1 and CDR2 are read off the germline V gene (reference sequence) as SEHNR and FQNEAQ. V is reduced by 2 bases and J by 7 bases, leaving a spacing of 12 bases between them. This entry is derived from a study of patients and donors after allogeneic stem cell transplantation (dated by TCRdb to 2018 to 2020). To prepare the library, RT-PCR was applied. Sequencing took place on a NextSeq 550. The public sequencing data were trimmed at Q25 with fastp and processed into clonotypes with MiXCR by TCRdb, which kept only in-frame beta chains. Rows merge per CDR3 protein into single entries with the most common DNA and genes. The sample table holds around 150,000 distinct CDR3 sequences, of which over 30% were seen once. Approximately 50% of the sample belongs to the ten largest clones.

The sequencing input was blood, either unsorted or a sorted T cell fraction (not recorded which). The origin of this receptor is a human donor who was either an allogeneic HSCT recipient or a stem cell or donor lymphocyte infusion donor (not recorded which). It is not recorded whose cells these are; they may come from a transplant donor. The chain joins TRBV7-9 to TRBJ1-6; no D gene is confidently identified. The DNA is as follows: TGTGCCAGCAGCTTACGGAGCCCGGGGAATTCACCCCTCCACTTT. The translation is CASSLRSPGNSPLHF.